This T cell receptor beta chain originates from a study of T cells in Graves' hyperthyroidism and ophthalmopathy. General study findings and limits: Most expanded thyroid clonotypes above 0.001 also appeared in blood.

Deletions cut 5 bases from V and 2 bases from J, with 13 bases between. CDR3 length: 14 amino acids. Per germline, CDR1 LNHDA and CDR2 SQIVND (reference sequence). This clonotype has more than one count but fewer than ten. Its specificity is unknown. Patients with uncontrolled infections, other autoimmune diseases, pregnancy or lactation were excluded. RNA transcripts were the template for amplifying TCR beta CDR3 regions. The HTBI primer set drove a first-round RT-PCR of the TCR CDR3. In TCRdb, the multiplex PCR reads were re-called with MiXCR into one record per CDR3 protein. The table lists around 300,000 distinct CDR3 sequences, 15% of them singletons.

Sequencing was performed on blood. The chain carries TRBV19 and TRBJ2-7; D might be TRBD1 (7 bases). The sequence was collected from a woman between 45 and 60 years old with Graves' hyperthyroidism that later progressed to Graves' ophthalmopathy. The CDR3 spells CASSSDREAYEQYF. CDR3 bases: TGTGCCAGTAGTTCCGACAGGGAGGCCTACGAGCAGTACTTC.